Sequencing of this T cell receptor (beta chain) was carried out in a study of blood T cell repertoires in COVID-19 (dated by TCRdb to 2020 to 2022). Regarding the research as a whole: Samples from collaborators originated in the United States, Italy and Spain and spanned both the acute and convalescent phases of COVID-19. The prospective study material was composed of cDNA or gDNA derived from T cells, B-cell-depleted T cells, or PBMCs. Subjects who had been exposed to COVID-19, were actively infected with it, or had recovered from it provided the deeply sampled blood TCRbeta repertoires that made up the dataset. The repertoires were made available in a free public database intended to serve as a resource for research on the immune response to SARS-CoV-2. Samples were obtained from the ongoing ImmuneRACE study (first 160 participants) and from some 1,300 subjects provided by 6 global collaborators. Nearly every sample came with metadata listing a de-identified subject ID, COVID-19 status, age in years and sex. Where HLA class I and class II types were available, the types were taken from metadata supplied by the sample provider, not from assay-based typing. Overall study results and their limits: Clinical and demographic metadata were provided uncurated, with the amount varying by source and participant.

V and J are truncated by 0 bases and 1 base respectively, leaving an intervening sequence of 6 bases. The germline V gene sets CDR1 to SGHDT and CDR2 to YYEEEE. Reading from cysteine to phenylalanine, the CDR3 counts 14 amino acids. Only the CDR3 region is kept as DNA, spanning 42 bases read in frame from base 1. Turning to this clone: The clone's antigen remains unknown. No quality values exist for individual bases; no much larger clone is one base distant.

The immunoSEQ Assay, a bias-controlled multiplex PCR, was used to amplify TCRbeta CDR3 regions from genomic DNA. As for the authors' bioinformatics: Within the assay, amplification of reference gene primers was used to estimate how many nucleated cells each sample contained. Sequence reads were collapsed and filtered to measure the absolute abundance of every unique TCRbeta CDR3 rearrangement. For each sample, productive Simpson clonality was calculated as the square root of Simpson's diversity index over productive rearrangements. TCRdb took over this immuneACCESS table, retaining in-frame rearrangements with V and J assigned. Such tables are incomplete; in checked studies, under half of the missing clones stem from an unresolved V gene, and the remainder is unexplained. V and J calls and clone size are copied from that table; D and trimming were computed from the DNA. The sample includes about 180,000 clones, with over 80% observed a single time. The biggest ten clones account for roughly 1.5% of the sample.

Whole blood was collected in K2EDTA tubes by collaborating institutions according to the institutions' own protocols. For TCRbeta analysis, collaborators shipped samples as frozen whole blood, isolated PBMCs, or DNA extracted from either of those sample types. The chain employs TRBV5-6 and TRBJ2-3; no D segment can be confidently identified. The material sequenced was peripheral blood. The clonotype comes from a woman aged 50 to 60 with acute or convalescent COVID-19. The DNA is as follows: TGTGCCAGCAGCTTGGGCTCGGGCACAGATACGCAGTATTTT. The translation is CASSLGSGTDTQYF.